Following are 13 T cell receptor beta chains from one sample sequenced in a study of T cell changes during pregnancy in multiple sclerosis. Repertoires were generated with immunoSEQ multiplex PCR, while TCRdb's copy carries only in-frame clones and drops some. The table shows roughly 46,000 clones, with around four fifths occurring only once. Sequencing used CD4+ T cells from peripheral blood mononuclear cells, obtained before pregnancy. Source of these receptors: a female donor with multiple sclerosis, enrolled in a pregnancy study.

The chain combines TRBV7-9 with TRBJ1-5; tentatively, D is TRBD1 (5 bases). Per the germline V gene, CDR1 is SEHNR and CDR2 is FQNEAQ (reference sequence). The CDR3 length is 16 residues. Trimming stripped 4 bases from V and 2 bases from J, with 15 bases between. The CDR3 here is CASSSYQGDGNQPQHF. The CDR3 DNA sequence: TGTGCCAGCAGCTCTTACCAGGGTGACGGCAATCAGCCCCAGCATTTT.

The V call is TRBV6-1, the J call TRBJ1-6; tentatively, D is TRBD1 (6 bases). The V and J ends lost 1 base and 16 bases respectively, with 14 bases between them. The CDR3 length is 13 residues. Germline V gives CDR1 MNHNS, CDR2 SASEGT. The CDR3 spells CASSEVGDTKLHF. The CDR3 DNA reads TGTGCCAGCAGTGAAGTCGGGGACACTAAGCTCCACTTT.

The chain joins TRBV6-1 to TRBJ2-3; D not certain. V was cut by 5 bases and J by 0 bases, with 6 bases left in between. CDR1 is MNHNS and CDR2 is SASEGT in the germline V gene. The CDR3 sequence is 13 residues long. The DNA for the CDR3 is TGTGCCAGCAGTATCGTTAGCACAGATACGCAGTATTTT. Encoded protein: CASSIVSTDTQYF.

The chain couples TRBV7-9 to TRBJ1-3; a weak D match, TRBD1 (5 bases). Germline values: CDR1 SEHNR, CDR2 FQNEAQ (reference sequence). CDR3 length: 15 amino acids. Trimming took 5 bases from V and 2 from J, leaving 13 bases between them. The CDR3 reads CASSPRWGAGNTIYF. In DNA form, the CDR3 reads TGTGCCAGCAGCCCGAGGTGGGGGGCTGGAAACACCATATATTTT. The variable domain in full, completed from reference TRBV7-9 and TRBJ1-3, reads DTGVSQNPRHKITKRGQNVTFRCDPISEHNRLYWYRQTLGQGPEFLTYFQNEAQLEKSRLLSDRFSAERPKGSFSTLEIQRTEQGDSAMYLCASSPRWGAGNTIYFGEGSWLTVV.

The chain carries TRBV5-6 and TRBJ1-6, with TRBD1 matching over 9 bases. The trim removed 6 bases at V and 11 bases at J, leaving 3 bases unmatched. Germline values: CDR1 SGHDT, CDR2 YYEEEE. The CDR3 consists of 12 residues. CDR3 loop: CASTGQGTPLHF. In nucleotides, the CDR3 is TGTGCCAGCACGGGACAGGGAACACCCCTCCACTTT.

The chain joins TRBV19 to TRBJ1-1; TRBD1 agrees at 9 bases. Germline CDR1 reads LNHDA; CDR2 reads SQIVND (reference sequence). The CDR3 is 14 residues long. Losses at the gene ends were 5 bases for V and 11 bases for J; bases not matched to a gene: 12. The CDR3 sequence is CASSPRTGARGAFF. The DNA for the CDR3 is TGTGCCAGTAGTCCGCGGACAGGGGCGAGGGGGGCTTTCTTT.

The rearrangement links TRBV5-1 to TRBJ2-1; D is perhaps TRBD1 (5 bases). V was pared by 0 bases and J by 3 bases, with 13 bases between. Germline V lookup: CDR1 SGHRS, CDR2 YFSETQ. This CDR3 is 16 amino acids long. This CDR3 reads CASSLVVGHFYNEQFF. CDR3 nucleotide sequence: TGCGCCAGCAGCTTGGTGGTAGGACATTTCTACAATGAGCAGTTCTTC. Full variable domain (outside the CDR3, taken from reference TRBV5-1 and TRBJ2-1): KAGVTQTPRYLIKTRGQQVTLSCSPISGHRSVSWYQQTPGQGLQFLFEYFSETQRNKGNFPGRFSGRQFSNSRSEMNVSTLELGDSALYLCASSLVVGHFYNEQFFGPGTRLTVL.

In this sample, this clone turned up a few times. This chain connects TRBV5-1 to TRBJ2-4; 10 bases are shared with TRBD1. Germline V CDR1 and CDR2: SGHRS, YFSETQ. This CDR3 is 13 amino acids long. J gave up 10 bases and V 2 bases, and 3 bases lay outside the gene matches. The CDR3 region is CASSFGQGGIQYF. Written as DNA, the CDR3 is TGCGCCAGCAGCTTCGGACAGGGGGGTATTCAGTACTTC.

This clone was detected a few times. J is TRBJ2-3 and V is TRBV9; TRBD2 matches 8 bases. Germline CDR1 and CDR2: SGDLS and YYNGEE. J was trimmed by 2 bases and V by 4 bases; bases with no gene match: 3. The CDR3 is 14 residues long. CDR3 bases: TGTGCCAGCAGCCGGGGGGGACTCACAGATACGCAGTATTTT. Translating it yields CASSRGGLTDTQYF.

This chain links TRBV4-1 with TRBJ1-1, with D uncertain. The CDR3 is 14 amino acids. In germline, CDR1 is MGHRA, CDR2 YSYEKL. V shed 6 bases and J shed 5 bases, with 16 bases lying between them. CDR3 region: CASRREAGQTEAFF. DNA of the CDR3: TGCGCCAGCAGGCGGGAGGCAGGTCAGACTGAAGCTTTCTTT.

This rearrangement joins TRBV11-3 to TRBJ2-6; 9 bases match TRBD1. The CDR3 extends over 17 amino acids. With V trimmed by 5 bases and J by 1 base, 6 bases remained unmatched. Germline V gives CDR1 SGHNT, CDR2 YENEEA. The CDR3, as DNA: TGTGCCAGCAGCACGGGACAGGGTTGGTCTGGGGCCAACGTCCTGACTTTC. Translating it yields CASSTGQGWSGANVLTF.

The chain uses TRBV10-3 and TRBJ1-1, with no clear D. Trimming took off 2 bases at V and 6 bases at J, with 4 bases between the two ends. CDR3 length: 11 residues. Germline values: CDR1 ENHRY, CDR2 SYGVKD. The CDR3 is CAISETAEAFF. DNA of the CDR3: TGTGCCATCAGTGAGACAGCTGAAGCTTTCTTT.

The chain recombines TRBV6-5 with TRBJ1-5; no clear D gene. The germline V gene has CDR1 MNHEY and CDR2 SVGAGI. V lost 0 bases to trimming and J lost 6 bases, with 12 bases between them. This CDR3 is built from 15 residues. CDR3 loop: CASSYSAAFIQPQHF. The CDR3 region has the DNA TGTGCCAGCAGTTACTCGGCGGCGTTCATTCAGCCCCAGCATTTT.